This T cell receptor (beta chain) comes out of a study of cytomegalovirus exposure and HLA in healthy donors. 60 Vbeta and 13 Jbeta primers were used in PCR. Assay: immunoSEQ multiplex PCR; the TCRdb copy retains only in-frame clones and omits some. The repertoire holds tens of thousands of clones, with approximately 80% as singletons. The CDR3 length is 16 residues. CDR1 and CDR2 (germline): SGHAT, FQNNGV. Trimming removed 7 bases from V and 4 bases from J; junction bases left unmatched: 10. Remarks on this clone: Its antigen is undetermined.

Study outcomes and limitations: A few V segments could not be told apart, such as TRBV6-2 and TRBV6-3, and were left out.

This chain joins TRBV11-2 and TRBJ2-6; 7 nucleotides match TRBD1. Sequences were obtained from PBMCs. The receptor's source is a man in his thirties or forties in good health and CMV-seronegative. CDR3 sequence (DNA): TGTGCCAGCAATGGGACAGCCTCTAAAGGGGCCAACGTCCTGACTTTC. Its translation is CASNGTASKGANVLTF.